This T cell receptor beta chain was profiled in a study of T cells in Graves' hyperthyroidism and ophthalmopathy. A word on this clonotype: Its antigen is not identified.

It was uncontrolled infection, other autoimmune disease, pregnancy or lactation that excluded patients. Over 9 ml of fresh peripheral blood supplied the PBMCs. Study findings and constraints: Ophthalmopathy prediction by the model preceded onset by a median about 6 months.

Amplified TCR beta CDR3 regions derived from RNA transcripts. HTBI primers were used for first-round RT-PCR of the TCR CDR3. TCRdb ran MiXCR on the multiplex PCR reads and lists one entry per CDR3 protein. The table records roughly 740,000 distinct CDR3 sequences, 16% of them present only once. Germline lookup yields CDR1 MNHEY and CDR2 SVGEGT. The length of the CDR3 is 14 residues. V lost 0 bases, J lost 6 bases, and 10 bases lay in between. This receptor was taken from a man aged 18 to 29 with Graves' hyperthyroidism. The chain carries TRBV6-2 or TRBV6-3 and TRBJ2-3; D may be TRBD1 (5 bases). The sequenced sample was blood. CDR3 coding DNA: TGTGCCAGCAGTTACTCGAGTGGGGCGGATACGCAGTATTTT. Its protein product is CASSYSSGADTQYF.